The 27 T cell receptor beta chains below come from one sample, sequenced in a study of blood T cell repertoires in COVID-19. Sequenced by immunoSEQ multiplex PCR; TCRdb stores in-frame clones only, minus some. The table records 130,000 or so clones, around 80% of them present only once. Sequencing input: PBMCs or T cells enriched from blood (not recorded which). The source is a man aged 40-49 years with acute COVID-19.

The J gene is TRBJ1-1, the V gene TRBV10-3, with 7 bases identical to TRBD1. Germline values: CDR1 ENHRY, CDR2 SYGVKD. The CDR3 spans 13 residues. V gave up 6 bases and J gave up 1 base; unmatched junction bases: 2. DNA of the CDR3: TGTGCCATCAGGGGACAGCAGAACACTGAAGCTTTCTTT. This encodes CAIRGQQNTEAFF.

V gene TRBV3-1 (or the pseudogene TRBV3-2) combines with J gene TRBJ1-3, with D unresolved. The V gene's germline CDR1 is LGHDT and CDR2 YNNKEL (reference sequence). The ends were cut back, 3 bases at V and 4 bases at J, with 13 bases in the middle. This CDR3 region has 15 residues. The CDR3 sequence is CASSHFLGSGNTIYF. CDR3 DNA sequence: TGTGCCAGCAGCCACTTTCTAGGATCGGGAAACACCATATATTTT.

This chain links TRBV28 with TRBJ2-7; 8 bases fit TRBD2. CDR1 MDHEN and CDR2 SYDVKM come from the germline V gene. The V segment lost 5 bases and the J segment 4 bases; nucleotides outside the gene matches: 13. The CDR3 has 16 amino acids. As DNA, the CDR3 is TGTGCCAGCAGTCCCACCGGAGCGGGAGCATGGTACGAGCAGTACTTC. The encoded protein is CASSPTGAGAWYEQYF. Combining the CDR3 with reference TRBV28 and TRBJ2-7 gives the whole variable domain DVKVTQSSRYLVKRTGEKVFLECVQDMDHENMFWYRQDPGLGLRLIYFSYDVKMKEKGDIPEGYSVSREKKERFSLILESASTNQTSMYLCASSPTGAGAWYEQYFGPGTRLTVT.

The V call is TRBV7-9, the J call TRBJ2-7; D uncertain. This CDR3 comprises 13 residues. V was cut by 5 bases and J by 5 bases, with 13 bases left in between. CDR1 and CDR2 (germline): SEHNR, FQNEAQ (reference sequence). The chain's CDR3 is CASSPPSVNEQYF. As DNA, the CDR3 is TGTGCCAGCAGCCCCCCCTCGGTGAACGAGCAGTACTTC.

This clone was seen more than once but under ten times. The chain recombines TRBV19 with TRBJ1-4; 9 bases are shared with TRBD1. The J segment lost 0 bases and the V segment lost 5 bases, leaving 4 bases of the junction unmatched. The CDR3 runs 16 residues. CDR1 is LNHDA, CDR2 SQIVND, per germline (reference sequence). CDR3 sequence reads: CASSYRGLATNEKLFF. CDR3 sequence (DNA): TGTGCCAGTAGTTACAGGGGGCTTGCAACTAATGAAAAACTGTTTTTT.

The rearrangement links TRBV29-1 to TRBJ1-5, with 9 bases lining up with TRBD1. Looked up from germline, CDR1 is SQVTM and CDR2 is ANQGSEA. Trimming removed 4 bases from V and 4 bases from J; junction bases left unmatched: 8. CDR3 length: 15 residues. CDR3 sequence: CSVAYGQGTNQPQHF. CDR3 DNA: TGCAGCGTTGCTTATGGACAGGGGACAAATCAGCCCCAGCATTTT.

This chain joins TRBV7-3 and TRBJ2-1; 9 bases map to TRBD1. Losses at the gene ends were 4 bases for V and 10 bases for J; bases not matched to a gene: 8. The germline V gene has CDR1 SGHTA and CDR2 FQGTGA. The length of the CDR3 is 14 residues. In DNA, the CDR3 is TGTGCCAGCAGCTCCGGACAGGGGCAGGGGGAGCAGTTCTTC. This encodes CASSSGQGQGEQFF.

The V call is TRBV14, the J call TRBJ2-1; the D is unclear. There are 14 residues in the CDR3. The V gene lost 4 bases and the J gene lost 7 bases, with 14 bases spanning the gap. Germline V gene data show CDR1 as SGHDN and CDR2 as FVKESK. Written as DNA, the CDR3 is TGTGCCAGCAGCCCAGTTGGTGGTGTGAATGAGCAGTTCTTC. Protein sequence: CASSPVGGVNEQFF.

V usage is TRBV29-1 and J usage is TRBJ2-5, with unresolved D. CDR1 and CDR2 from the germline V gene are SQVTM and ANQGSEA. CDR3 length: 12 residues. The V gene lost 4 bases and the J gene lost 1 base, with 7 bases spanning the gap. The CDR3 loop reads CSVVNSQETQYF. The CDR3 nucleotides are TGCAGCGTTGTGAACAGCCAAGAGACCCAGTACTTC.

This chain uses TRBV18 with TRBJ2-7; 7 positions match TRBD1. The germline V gene encodes CDR1 KGHSH and CDR2 LQKENI. This CDR3 has 14 residues. Trimming cost V 6 bases and J 2 bases; bases outside gene matches: 7. The CDR3 DNA is TGTGCCAGCTCGCCCCGGGACAGTCCCTACGAGCAGTACTTC. As protein: CASSPRDSPYEQYF.

This chain joins TRBV29-1 and TRBJ2-2, with 10 bases aligning to TRBD1. The CDR3 contains 15 residues. With V trimmed by 7 bases and J by 5 bases, 10 bases remained unmatched. The germline CDR1 and CDR2 sequences are SQVTM and ANQGSEA. CDR3 in amino acids: CSAAGQGVDTGELFF. The CDR3 DNA reads TGCAGCGCCGCCGGACAGGGGGTAGATACCGGGGAGCTGTTTTTT.

The chain recombines TRBV29-1 with TRBJ1-1; TRBD1 is a possible D gene (6 bases). The CDR3 is 13 amino acids. V was trimmed by 3 bases and J by 4 bases, leaving 12 bases between them. Germline CDR1 and CDR2: SQVTM and ANQGSEA. In nucleotides, the CDR3 is TGCAGCGTTGAGAGGGGGGGATCCACTGAAGCTTTCTTT. This gives the protein CSVERGGSTEAFF.

This chain joins TRBV27 and TRBJ2-3, with D tentatively TRBD2 (6 bases). This CDR3 contains 15 residues. V lost 3 bases to trimming and J lost 5 bases, with 15 bases between them. Per germline, CDR1 MNHEY and CDR2 SMNVEV (reference sequence). In nucleotides, the CDR3 is TGTGCCAGCAGTTTCTACGGGGCCGGGGGAGATACGCAGTATTTT. Residues: CASSFYGAGGDTQYF.

The V call is TRBV7-9, the J call TRBJ2-5; D gene unclear. V was pared by 3 bases and J by 5 bases, with 4 bases between. The CDR3 is 11 residues long. In germline, CDR1 is SEHNR, CDR2 FQNEAQ (reference sequence). The CDR3 DNA sequence: TGTGCCAGCAGCTTTCGTGAGACCCAGTACTTC. Amino acids: CASSFRETQYF.

The rearrangement joins TRBV27 to TRBJ1-5, with 7 positions matching TRBD1. CDR1 MNHEY and CDR2 SMNVEV come from the germline V gene (reference sequence). The junction had 12 bases not matched to a gene; V was cut back by 8 bases and J by 5 bases. This CDR3 is 15 amino acids long. The CDR3 sequence is CASGSMGQPYQPQHF. CDR3 bases: TGTGCCAGCGGCTCAATGGGACAGCCCTATCAGCCCCAGCATTTT.

This chain connects TRBV12-3 or TRBV12-4 to TRBJ1-2; D may be TRBD1 (5 bases). This CDR3 is 13 amino acids long. The V and J ends lost 5 bases and 3 bases respectively, with 10 bases between them. CDR3 bases: TGTGCCAGCAGTGTCGGGGGGGACTATGGCTACACCTTC. Translated, it gives CASSVGGDYGYTF.

This rearrangement joins TRBV6-5 to TRBJ1-1, with 10 bases aligning to TRBD1. The CDR3 extends over 15 amino acids. Germline CDR1 reads MNHEY; CDR2 reads SVGAGI. V trimming: 7 bases; J trimming: 5 bases; junction bases outside the gene matches: 10. CDR3 in amino acids: CASIPTGGEVTEAFF. The CDR3, as DNA: TGTGCCAGCATTCCGACAGGGGGCGAGGTAACTGAAGCTTTCTTT.

This clone was recorded a few times. J is TRBJ1-1 and V is TRBV6-5, with TRBD1 identical over 9 bases. Germline CDR1 reads MNHEY; CDR2 reads SVGAGI. V lost 6 bases to trimming and J lost 0 bases; unmatched junction nucleotides: 5. This CDR3 has 15 residues. This CDR3 is CASSTGTGMNTEAFF. The CDR3 DNA follows: TGTGCCAGCAGCACCGGGACAGGGATGAACACTGAAGCTTTCTTT.

The chain is built from TRBV5-6 and TRBJ2-5; possible D gene TRBD1, 5 bases. The V and J ends lost 1 base and 2 bases respectively, with 18 bases between them. CDR3 size: 17 residues. Germline-derived CDR1 and CDR2 are SGHDT and YYEEEE. CDR3 nucleotide sequence: TGTGCCAGCAGCTTGAAAGGGGTTGCCGTCCATCAAGAGACCCAGTACTTC. Translation: CASSLKGVAVHQETQYF.

The rearrangement joins TRBV5-1 to TRBJ2-2; TRBD2 matches 11 bases. J was trimmed by 3 bases and V by 3 bases; bases with no gene match: 1. CDR3 length equals 15 residues. Germline values: CDR1 SGHRS, CDR2 YFSETQ. The CDR3 DNA is TGCGCCAGCAGCTGGGGACTAGCGGACACCGGGGAGCTGTTTTTT. Encoded protein: CASSWGLADTGELFF.

The chain is built from TRBV5-4 and TRBJ2-3; 8 bases fit TRBD2. In germline, CDR1 is SGHNT, CDR2 YYREEE (reference sequence). Trimming at V came to 2 bases and at J to 1 base, leaving 6 bases not matched to a gene. This CDR3 region has 16 residues. CDR3 amino acids: CASSFWAGGGTDTQYF. CDR3 coding DNA: TGTGCCAGCAGCTTCTGGGCGGGGGGTGGCACAGATACGCAGTATTTT.

V and J are TRBV3-1 (or the pseudogene TRBV3-2) and TRBJ1-2; D unresolved. V was shortened by 5 bases and J by 8 bases, with 15 bases between the two germline ends. Looked up from germline, CDR1 is LGHDT and CDR2 is YNNKEL (reference sequence). The CDR3 runs 13 residues. The CDR3 DNA reads as TGTGCCAGCAGCTACGGGGAGGGAAGCGGCTACACCTTC. Residues: CASSYGEGSGYTF.

This rearrangement joins TRBV11-2 to TRBJ2-7; maybe TRBD2 (6 bases). The CDR3 has 13 residues. Between the trimmed V and J ends, which lost 6 bases and 1 base, there was a span of 10 bases. Germline-derived CDR1 and CDR2 are SGHAT and FQNNGV. In DNA form, the CDR3 reads TGTGCCAGCAGGCCCGGGACTTCCTACGAGCAGTACTTC. Translated: CASRPGTSYEQYF. The whole variable domain, remainder taken from reference TRBV11-2 and TRBJ2-7, is EAGVAQSPRYKIIEKRQSVAFWCNPISGHATLYWYQQILGQGPKLLIQFQNNGVVDDSQLPKDRFSAERLKGVDSTLKIQPAKLEDSAVYLCASRPGTSYEQYFGPGTRLTVT.

The chain employs TRBV6-5 and TRBJ2-7, with 7 nucleotides matching TRBD2. The CDR3 has 16 amino acids. Germline V gene lookup returns CDR1 MNHEY and CDR2 SVGAGI. J gave up 0 bases and V 3 bases, and 8 bases lay outside the gene matches. The CDR3 sequence: CASSYSIGGSSYEQYF. CDR3 in DNA: TGTGCCAGCAGTTATTCTATCGGCGGGAGCTCCTACGAGCAGTACTTC.

The chain combines TRBV19 with TRBJ1-3; 7 bases agree with TRBD1. This CDR3 is built from 14 residues. Looked up from germline, CDR1 is LNHDA and CDR2 is SQIVND (reference sequence). J gave up 4 bases and V 6 bases, and 6 bases lay outside the gene matches. CDR3 sequence (DNA): TGTGCCAGTAGAAGACAGGGAGAGGGAAACACCATATATTTT. It specifies CASRRQGEGNTIYF.

This clone was picked up a small number of times. This CDR3 is CSARGQGPNFF. CDR3 coding DNA: TGCAGTGCTAGGGGACAGGGCCCGAATTTCTTT. The J gene is TRBJ1-1, the V gene TRBV20-1, with 9 bases aligning to TRBD1. Germline loops: CDR1 DFQATT, CDR2 SNEGSKA (reference sequence). J gave up 13 bases and V 3 bases, and 6 bases lay outside the gene matches. The CDR3 extends over 11 amino acids.

The V and J genes are TRBV30 and TRBJ1-1; 8 bases agree with TRBD1. Germline V lookup: CDR1 GTSNPN, CDR2 SVGIG (reference sequence). The CDR3 is 14 residues long. Germline trimming cut 7 bases from V and 0 bases from J; bases unmatched to any gene: 7. CDR3 in DNA: TGTGCCTCCGACAGGGGTCAATTGAACACTGAAGCTTTCTTT. Amino acids: CASDRGQLNTEAFF. The complete variable domain, with remaining parts taken from reference TRBV30 and TRBJ1-1, reads SQTIHQWPATLVQPVGSPLSLECTVEGTSNPNLYWYRQAAGRGLQLLFYSVGIGQISSEVPQNLSASRPQDRQFILSSKKLLLSDSGFYLCASDRGQLNTEAFFGQGTRLTVV.